The subject of this entry is one T cell receptor (beta chain). V lost 8 bases to trimming and J lost 4 bases; unmatched junction nucleotides: 10. Germline V gives CDR1 SGHTA, CDR2 FQGNSA. The CDR3 is 15 amino acids. Primers included in the PCR were 60 Vbeta and 13 Jbeta primers. Measured with immunoSEQ multiplex PCR; TCRdb has only the in-frame clones, and not every one. The data show roughly 160,000 clones, about 82% seen once. This record belongs to a study of cytomegalovirus exposure and HLA in healthy donors. The chain has TRBV7-2 and TRBJ2-2, with 7 bases lining up with TRBD2. The material sequenced was PBMCs. This TCR was recovered from a woman between 45 and 65 years old in good health and CMV-seropositive. CDR3 protein: CASGATRGSTGELFF. In DNA, the CDR3 is TGTGCCAGCGGGGCCACGCGGGGGAGCACCGGGGAGCTGTTTTTT.